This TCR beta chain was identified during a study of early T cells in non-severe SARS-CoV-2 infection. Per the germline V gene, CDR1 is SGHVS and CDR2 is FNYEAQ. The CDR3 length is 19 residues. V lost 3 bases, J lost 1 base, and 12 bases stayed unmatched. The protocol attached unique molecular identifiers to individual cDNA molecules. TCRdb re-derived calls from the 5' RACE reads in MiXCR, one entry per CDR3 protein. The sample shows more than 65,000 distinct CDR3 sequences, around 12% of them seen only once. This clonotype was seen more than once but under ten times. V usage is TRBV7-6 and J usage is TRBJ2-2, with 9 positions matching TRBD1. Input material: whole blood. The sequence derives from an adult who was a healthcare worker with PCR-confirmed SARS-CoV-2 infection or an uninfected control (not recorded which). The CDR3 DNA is TGTGCCAGCAGCTTCGCGAAAAAAACAGGGGGCTTGAACACCGGGGAGCTGTTTTTT. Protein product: CASSFAKKTGGLNTGELFF.